This TCR beta chain is drawn from a study of shared clonotypes between healthy human individuals. The germline CDR1 and CDR2 sequences are WNHNN and SYGVQD (reference sequence). Unmatched junction bases numbered 12, after V lost 6 bases and J lost 4 bases. There are 17 residues in the CDR3. Sequencing was performed with immunoSEQ multiplex PCR; in TCRdb, only in-frame clones are kept and a portion is missing. Here the sample spans a few million clones, approximately 94% being singletons. The source material was naive CD4+ T cells sorted from blood. The sample's subset: CD45RA+ positively selected. The clonotype comes from a man younger than 35 in good health. The rearrangement uses TRBV10-1 and TRBJ2-1; 10 bases match TRBD1. DNA for the CDR3: TGCGCCAGCAGCCCCCGCGACGGACAGGGGGGATACAATGAGCAGTTCTTC. It yields the protein CASSPRDGQGGYNEQFF.